This TCR beta chain was recorded in a study of T cell responses to AZD1222 COVID-19 vaccine. Sequencing was performed with immunoSEQ multiplex PCR; in TCRdb, only in-frame clones are kept and a portion is missing. Altogether approximately 120,000 clones are present, 80% to 90% being singletons, with the ten largest covering approximately 9.8%. The CDR3 has 13 amino acids. Trimming took off 2 bases at V and 1 base at J, with 5 bases between the two ends. Germline V CDR1 and CDR2: SGHAT, FQNNGV. A note on this clone: Its antigen remains unidentified. This may stem from a read error, because a much larger clone lies one nucleotide away.

Study-wide results and caveats: Targets within unmutated variant regions were reportedly found for nearly half of spike-specific TCRs. The sample set comprised mostly white British donors with more females, and clonal diversity was possibly underestimated. Recipients of two AZD1222 doses showed rising Spike-specific TCR breadth and depth.

The sequence was collected from an adult who received the AZD1222 COVID-19 vaccine. The chain couples TRBV11-2 to TRBJ1-1; D is unclear. This specimen consisted of peripheral blood, obtained 28 days after the second AZD1222 dose. CDR3 DNA: TGTGCCAGCAGCTTATTGGGGAACACTGAAGCTTTCTTT. Residues: CASSLLGNTEAFF.